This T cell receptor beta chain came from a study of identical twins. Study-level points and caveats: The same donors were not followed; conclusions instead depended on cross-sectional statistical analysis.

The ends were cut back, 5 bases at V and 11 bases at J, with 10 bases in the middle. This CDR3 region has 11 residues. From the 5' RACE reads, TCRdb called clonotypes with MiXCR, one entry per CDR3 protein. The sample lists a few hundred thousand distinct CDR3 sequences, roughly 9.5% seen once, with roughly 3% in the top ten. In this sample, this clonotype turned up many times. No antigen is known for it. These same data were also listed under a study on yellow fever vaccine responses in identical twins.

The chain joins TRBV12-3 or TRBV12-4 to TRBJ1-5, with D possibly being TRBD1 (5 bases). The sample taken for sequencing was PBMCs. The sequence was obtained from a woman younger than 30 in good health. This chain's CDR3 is CASSLREAQHF. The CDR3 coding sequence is TGTGCCAGCAGTCTCAGGGAGGCCCAGCATTTT.